The rows below give T cell receptor beta chains drawn from one sample of a study of tumor-infiltrating lymphocytes in primary liver carcinoma. TCRdb analysed the multiplex PCR reads with MiXCR anew, one entry per CDR3 protein. The table shows hundreds of thousands of distinct CDR3 sequences, with around three fifths occurring only once. Sequenced sample: peripheral blood. These receptors all come from a woman aged 25 to 39 with primary liver carcinoma and hepatitis B virus infection. Both conserved end residues are part of each CDR3. A D gene is named only where the DNA matches it firmly. Clone size, where shown, is once, few, many, or a class for clones that have expanded.

CDR3aa,CDR3nt,d_gene,j_gene,v_gene,abundance
CVSSFAGLEQYF,TGTGTCAGCAGCTTCGCTGGCCTCGAGCAGTACTTC,-,TRBJ2-7,TRBV7-9,-
CAGSYSMAGPGKETGAFF,TGTGCCGGCAGTTACTCGATGGCGGGCCCTGGTAAGGAAACTGGAGCTTTCTTT,-,TRBJ1-1,TRBV6-6,-
CASTPRAGYTDTQYF,TGTGCCAGCACCCCGAGAGCGGGATATACAGATACGCAGTATTTT,TRBD2,TRBJ2-3,TRBV12-3/TRBV12-4,many
CASSLAETSDGEQFF,TGTGCTAGCAGCTTGGCCGAGACTAGCGATGGTGAGCAGTTCTTC,TRBD2,TRBJ2-1,TRBV11-2,-
CASTTIWEDTIYF,TGTGCCTCTACTACTATTTGGGAGGACACCATATATTTT,-,TRBJ1-3,TRBV6-5,-
CASSLEETSRSTDTQYF,TGTGCCAGCAGCTTAGAAGAGACTAGCAGGAGCACAGATACGCAGTATTTT,TRBD2,TRBJ2-3,TRBV7-8,-
CASGLTSGRFNEQFF,TGTGCCAGCGGACTAACTAGCGGGAGGTTTAATGAGCAGTTCTTC,TRBD2,TRBJ2-1,TRBV12-3/TRBV12-4,once
CASSQRDRGRRGHGKLLF,TGTGCCAGCAGCCAGAGGGACAGGGGGCGCAGGGGTCACGGAAAACTGTTATTT,TRBD1,TRBJ1-4,TRBV6-5,-
CASKRHELTFF,TGCGCCAGCAAACGCCATGAGTTGACTTTCTTT,-,TRBJ1-1,TRBV4-1,-
CASSFYQAGGYNEQFF,TGTGCCAGCAGTTTTTACCAAGCGGGAGGATACAATGAGCAGTTCTTC,TRBD2,TRBJ2-1,TRBV12-3/TRBV12-4,-
CASSPRGSYEQYF,TGTGCCAGCAGCCCCCGAGGCTCCTACGAGCAGTACTTC,-,TRBJ2-7,TRBV5-6,few
CVSIWVGLTEAFF,TGTGTCAGCATTTGGGTAGGGCTCACTGAAGCTTTCTTT,-,TRBJ1-1,TRBV12-3/TRBV12-4,-
CASGLAQSQPQHF,TGTGCTAGTGGTTTGGCGCAATCTCAGCCCCAGCATTTT,-,TRBJ1-5,TRBV12-5,-
CATSDYSQISNQPQHF,TGTGCCACCAGTGATTATAGCCAGATTAGCAATCAGCCCCAGCATTTT,-,TRBJ1-5,TRBV6-1,-
CASRGWASTDTQYF,TGTGCCAGCAGGGGCTGGGCTAGCACAGATACGCAGTATTTT,-,TRBJ2-3,TRBV5-4,few
CSVLGGASGSSEQFF,TGCAGCGTTTTGGGCGGGGCTAGCGGGAGTAGTGAGCAGTTCTTC,TRBD2,TRBJ2-1,TRBV29-1,many
CASSSPNYEQYF,TGTGCCAGCAGTTCACCTAACTACGAGCAGTACTTC,-,TRBJ2-7,TRBV6-5,many
CASSRWGTGVEKLFF,TGTGCCAGTAGCCGGTGGGGGACAGGGGTTGAAAAACTGTTTTTT,TRBD1,TRBJ1-4,TRBV28,-
CASSFQTGSHEQYF,TGTGCCAGCAGCTTCCAAACAGGGTCCCACGAGCAGTACTTC,-,TRBJ2-7,TRBV5-5,many
CAISRGLAGVYEQYF,TGTGCCATCTCCAGGGGACTAGCGGGAGTTTACGAGCAGTACTTC,TRBD2,TRBJ2-7,TRBV10-3,-
CSVSQDSYKQYF,TGCAGCGTAAGCCAGGATAGCTACAAGCAGTACTTC,-,TRBJ2-7,TRBV29-1,-
CGFRTGRDTEALF,TGCGGCTTCCGGACAGGGCGGGACACTGAAGCTCTCTTT,TRBD1,TRBJ1-1,TRBV29-1,-
CASRPNVRARGYEQFF,TGTGCCAGCAGGCCTAACGTGAGGGCCCGTGGATATGAGCAGTTCTTC,-,TRBJ2-1,TRBV6-2/TRBV6-3,once
CASSPAQGGFSNQPQHF,TGTGCCAGCAGTCCGGCGCAGGGGGGCTTTAGCAATCAGCCCCAGCATTTT,TRBD1,TRBJ1-5,TRBV28,-
CASRQTGTGDNEQFF,TGTGCCAGCAGGCAAACCGGGACAGGGGACAATGAGCAGTTCTTC,TRBD1,TRBJ2-1,TRBV5-6,-
CSVLAQWDLRSYEQYF,TGCAGCGTTTTGGCCCAGTGGGACCTTCGCTCCTACGAGCAGTACTTC,-,TRBJ2-7,TRBV29-1,-
CATSDASAGSNYEQYF,TGTGCCACCAGTGATGCCTCTGCCGGGTCCAACTACGAGCAGTACTTC,-,TRBJ2-7,TRBV24-1,-
CASSYGSGGGLGYEQYF,TGTGCCAGCAGTTACGGGTCGGGAGGGGGCCTGGGCTACGAGCAGTACTTC,-,TRBJ2-7,TRBV6-5,many
CASRSGLAGNDEQYF,TGTGCCAGCAGATCAGGACTAGCGGGAAACGACGAGCAGTACTTC,TRBD2,TRBJ2-7,TRBV6-2/TRBV6-3,many
CASSLLSGGSGEYEQYF,TGTGCCAGCAGCTTACTCTCAGGGGGTAGCGGGGAATACGAGCAGTACTTC,-,TRBJ2-7,TRBV11-3,many
CSVDGTLGREQFF,TGCAGCGTGGACGGGACCCTAGGACGTGAGCAGTTCTTC,-,TRBJ2-1,TRBV29-1,many
CASSPWDRGHEQYF,TGTGCCAGCAGTCCATGGGACAGGGGGCACGAGCAGTACTTC,TRBD1,TRBJ2-7,TRBV12-3/TRBV12-4,many
CASSLALGLAGTPTYEQYF,TGTGCCAGCAGCTTAGCGTTGGGACTAGCGGGAACACCAACCTACGAGCAGTACTTC,TRBD2,TRBJ2-7,TRBV7-9,-
CTSSFPTSGKDTQYF,TGTACCAGCAGTTTCCCGACTAGCGGGAAAGATACGCAGTATTTT,TRBD2,TRBJ2-3,TRBV12-3/TRBV12-4,-
CVNSWGTSESYEQYF,TGTGTCAACAGCTGGGGGACTAGCGAGTCCTACGAGCAGTACTTC,TRBD2,TRBJ2-7,TRBV11-2,-
CAWALPTGANTEAFF,TGTGCCTGGGCCCTTCCGACAGGAGCCAACACTGAAGCTTTCTTT,-,TRBJ1-1,TRBV30,few
CSVDVGSYEQYF,TGCAGCGTGGACGTAGGAAGCTACGAGCAGTACTTC,-,TRBJ2-7,TRBV29-1,-
CASSYDSYNSSLHF,TGTGCCAGCAGTTACGACAGTTATAATTCATCCCTCCACTTT,-,TRBJ1-6,TRBV6-5,-
CASSGEKRAFNEQFF,TGTGCCAGCAGTGGGGAAAAGCGGGCATTCAATGAGCAGTTCTTC,-,TRBJ2-1,TRBV6-2/TRBV6-3,many
CVSSSHRTGLYQPQHF,TGTGTCAGCAGTTCTCACCGGACAGGATTATATCAGCCCCAGCATTTT,TRBD1,TRBJ1-5,TRBV6-5,-
CAWSPDNEQFF,TGTGCCTGGAGTCCGGACAATGAGCAGTTCTTC,-,TRBJ2-1,TRBV30,-
CASSPEPGAYSEAFF,TGTGCCAGCAGCCCAGAACCGGGAGCGTATTCGGAAGCTTTCTTT,-,TRBJ1-1,TRBV11-2,-
CASRRGTSGLFLDEQFF,TGTGCCAGCAGGCGCGGGACTAGCGGGTTATTTTTGGATGAGCAGTTCTTC,TRBD2,TRBJ2-1,TRBV12-3/TRBV12-4,many
CASSLAPEQGRYTEAFF,TGTGCCAGCAGTTTGGCCCCTGAACAGGGTAGGTACACTGAAGCTTTCTTT,-,TRBJ1-1,TRBV12-3/TRBV12-4,few
CASSPRERSDEQYF,TGTGCCAGCAGCCCCCGGGAAAGGTCCGACGAGCAGTACTTC,-,TRBJ2-7,TRBV14,few
CVGSRGGGRTEAFF,TGTGTCGGCAGCCGCGGGGGGGGGCGGACTGAAGCTTTCTTT,-,TRBJ1-1,TRBV11-3,-
CASSTGSDEQFF,TGTGCCAGCAGTACCGGGAGCGATGAGCAGTTCTTC,-,TRBJ2-1,TRBV12-3/TRBV12-4,many
CASSSDLGEKLFF,TGTGCCAGCAGCTCAGACCTGGGGGAAAAACTGTTTTTT,-,TRBJ1-4,TRBV5-4,few
CASDENGDAGTFTDTQYF,TGTGCCAGCGACGAAAACGGGGATGCAGGGACCTTCACAGATACGCAGTATTTT,-,TRBJ2-3,TRBV11-3,-
CAISPIFGAQTQYF,TGTGCCATCAGCCCAATATTTGGGGCCCAAACGCAGTATTTT,-,TRBJ2-3,TRBV11-2,once
CASDQAATGELFF,TGTGCCAGCGATCAGGCTGCCACCGGGGAGCTGTTTTTT,-,TRBJ2-2,TRBV6-1,-
CASSLGRITDTQYF,TGCGCCAGCAGCTTGGGCCGCATCACGGATACGCAGTATTTT,-,TRBJ2-3,TRBV5-1,-
CASSPNGFVSNQYQHF,TGTGCCAGCAGCCCGAACGGATTCGTTAGCAATCAGTACCAGCATTTT,-,TRBJ1-5,TRBV11-2,-
CASSYSTSGRAFRELSF,TGTGCCAGCAGTTACTCCACTAGCGGGAGGGCCTTCAGGGAGCTGTCTTTT,TRBD2,TRBJ2-2,TRBV6-5,-
CASSRRVRGMTFSEAFF,TGTGCCAGCAGCCGCAGAGTTAGGGGGATGACTTTTTCTGAAGCTTTCTTT,-,TRBJ1-1,TRBV14,few
CASSLTGLVGVDTQYF,TGTGCCAGCAGTCTCACAGGACTAGTGGGAGTAGATACGCAGTATTTT,TRBD2,TRBJ2-3,TRBV12-3/TRBV12-4,-
CASTSWSNSPLHF,TGTGCCAGCACCTCATGGTCTAATTCACCCCTCCACTTT,-,TRBJ1-6,TRBV5-5,-
CASSLEAGPYNEQFF,TGTGCCAGCAGCTTGGAAGCGGGACCCTACAATGAGCAGTTCTTC,TRBD2,TRBJ2-1,TRBV5-6,few
CASRGKGYTF,TGTGCCAGCAGAGGGAAAGGCTACACCTTC,-,TRBJ1-2,TRBV11-2,-